This TCR beta chain derives from a study of blood T cell repertoires in COVID-19. Study-wide context: COVID-19 samples from acute and convalescent phases originated in the United States, Italy and Spain. T cells, B-cell-depleted T cells, or PBMCs provided the cDNA or gDNA that served as material.

The CDR3 extends over 14 amino acids. Germline V gene sequence: CDR1 SGHNT, CDR2 YYREEE (reference sequence). V was clipped by 0 bases and J by 3 bases, with 10 bases between them. In the original processing: Estimation of nucleated cell counts relied on the amplification of reference gene primers. Profiled with immunoSEQ multiplex PCR; TCRdb holds only in-frame clones, not every one. For V, J and clone size, that table is used; D and trimming come from the DNA. This table has 200,000 to 250,000 clones, 80% to 90% appearing once. This clone showed up just a few times. The specimen was peripheral blood. The rearrangement uses TRBV5-4 and TRBJ2-7, with a weak D call TRBD1 (6 bases). This receptor was taken from a man aged 35-49 years with acute or convalescent COVID-19. The CDR3 bases are TGTGCCAGCAGCTTGGCTGGGACATACTACGAGCAGTACTTC. Protein: CASSLAGTYYEQYF.